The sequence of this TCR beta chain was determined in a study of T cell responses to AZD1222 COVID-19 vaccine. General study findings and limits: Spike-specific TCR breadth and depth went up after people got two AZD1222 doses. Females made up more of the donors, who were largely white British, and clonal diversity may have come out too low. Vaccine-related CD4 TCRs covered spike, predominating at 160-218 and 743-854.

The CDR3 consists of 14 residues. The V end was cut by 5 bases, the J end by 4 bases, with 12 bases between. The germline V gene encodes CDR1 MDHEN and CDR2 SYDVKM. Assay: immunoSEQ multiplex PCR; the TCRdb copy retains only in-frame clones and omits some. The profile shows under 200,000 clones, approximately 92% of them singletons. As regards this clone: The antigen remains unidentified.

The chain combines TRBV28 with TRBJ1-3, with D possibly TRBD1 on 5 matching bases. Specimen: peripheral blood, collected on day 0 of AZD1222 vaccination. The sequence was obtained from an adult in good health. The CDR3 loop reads CASSIDRSGNTIYF. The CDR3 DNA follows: TGTGCCAGCAGTATTGACAGATCAGGAAACACCATATATTTT.